Listed below are T cell receptor beta chains from one sample, sequenced in a study of shared clonotypes between healthy human individuals. TCRdb's table, derived via immunoSEQ multiplex PCR, lists solely in-frame clones and lacks some. The table has fewer than 3 million clones, 92% seen once; the top ten hold 0.37%. The source material was naive CD4+ T cells from PBMCs. The receptors shown here come from a man between 18 and 35 years old in good health. Some clones in this sample may be carry-over from other donors' samples. Each CDR3 is given with its conserved first and last residue. A D gene is named only where the DNA matches it firmly. The size field is filled for only some rows; it gives once, few, many or a size class.

>TRBV7-3|-|TRBJ1-1|-
CASSLIGGSNTEAFF
TGTGCCAGCAGCTTAATAGGCGGCTCGAACACTGAAGCTTTCTTT
>TRBV25-1|-|TRBJ2-7|-
CASSGLFEQYF
TGTGCCAGCAGTGGCCTCTTCGAGCAGTACTTC
>TRBV14|TRBD2|TRBJ2-4|-
CASSLLAGQNIQYF
TGTGCCAGCAGCCTTCTAGCGGGCCAAAACATTCAGTACTTC
>TRBV21-1|-|TRBJ2-7|-
CASSRAAGTPTYEQYF
TGTGCCAGCAGCAGAGCGGCCGGGACGCCGACCTACGAGCAGTACTTC
>TRBV2|TRBD2|TRBJ2-7|-
CASSTPQLAGGREQYF
TGTGCCAGCTCCACCCCCCAACTAGCGGGAGGTCGGGAGCAGTACTTC
>TRBV11-2|-|TRBJ2-7|-
CASSSLTGLSYEQYF
TGTGCCAGCAGCTCCCTGACAGGTCTCTCCTACGAGCAGTACTTC
>TRBV7-9|-|TRBJ1-2|-
CASEAGRGTNYGYTF
TGTGCCTCCGAGGCAGGGCGGGGTACTAACTATGGCTACACCTTC
>TRBV9|-|TRBJ2-2|few
CASSVVPNTGELFF
TGTGCCAGCAGCGTAGTCCCGAACACCGGGGAGCTGTTTTTT
>TRBV19|TRBD2|TRBJ2-3|-
CASSTRRLAGGVADTQYF
TGTGCCAGTAGTACACGGAGACTAGCGGGAGGGGTCGCAGATACGCAGTATTTT
>TRBV5-1|-|TRBJ2-2|-
CASSIITLPGGVNTGELFF
TGCGCCAGCAGCATTATTACCCTCCCGGGCGGCGTAAACACCGGGGAGCTGTTTTTT
>TRBV7-9|-|TRBJ2-6|-
CASSLGISGANVLTF
TGTGCCAGCAGCTTAGGGATCTCTGGGGCCAACGTCCTGACTTTC
>TRBV6-6|-|TRBJ2-5|-
CASSYFSETQYF
TGTGCCAGCAGTTACTTTTCAGAGACCCAGTACTTC
>TRBV4-1|TRBD2|TRBJ2-5|-
CASSQDLSGRAGETQYF
TGCGCCAGCAGCCAAGATTTGAGCGGGAGGGCCGGCGAGACCCAGTACTTC
>TRBV19|TRBD2|TRBJ2-1|-
CASRLLAGGYNEQFF
TGTGCCAGTAGGCTTCTAGCGGGGGGATACAATGAGCAGTTCTTC
>TRBV5-6|TRBD1|TRBJ1-2|-
CASRTGTGYGYTF
TGTGCCAGCAGAACAGGGACAGGTTATGGCTACACCTTC
>TRBV28|-|TRBJ1-1|-
CASSPRGGPSTEAFF
TGTGCCAGCAGCCCGAGGGGGGGCCCCAGCACTGAAGCTTTCTTT
>TRBV6-1|-|TRBJ1-2|-
CASSARATEKDGYTF
TGTGCCAGCAGTGCCCGGGCTACCGAGAAGGATGGCTACACCTTC
>TRBV5-4|-|TRBJ2-2|-
CASSTVRVPGELFF
TGTGCCAGCAGCACTGTCAGGGTGCCCGGGGAGCTGTTTTTT
>TRBV29-1|-|TRBJ2-3|-
CSTHRESTDTQYF
TGCAGCACCCATAGGGAAAGCACAGATACGCAGTATTTT
>TRBV7-9|-|TRBJ2-3|-
CASSRTGGTDTQYF
TGTGCCAGCAGCCGGACGGGGGGCACAGATACGCAGTATTTT
>TRBV28|TRBD1|TRBJ2-4|-
CASTLGQGINIQYF
TGTGCCAGCACCTTGGGACAGGGGATAAACATTCAGTACTTC
>TRBV2|-|TRBJ1-2|-
CASRLREFDGYTF
TGTGCCAGCAGGCTCAGGGAGTTTGATGGCTACACCTTC
>TRBV5-1|TRBD1|TRBJ1-2|-
CASSEGQADGYTF
TGCGCCAGCAGCGAGGGACAGGCGGATGGCTACACCTTC
>TRBV5-4|TRBD1|TRBJ1-1|-
CASSFLQGGTEAFF
TGTGCCAGCAGCTTTCTACAGGGGGGAACTGAAGCTTTCTTT
>TRBV10-1|-|TRBJ2-7|once
CASSVGGSYEQYF
TGCGCCAGCAGTGTGGGGGGCTCCTACGAGCAGTACTTC
>TRBV7-2|-|TRBJ2-1|-
CASSLGNNEQFF
TGTGCCAGCAGCTTAGGGAACAATGAGCAGTTCTTC
>TRBV11-1|-|TRBJ2-3|once
CASSRTDTQYF
TGTGCCAGCAGCCGGACAGATACGCAGTATTTT
>TRBV6-6|-|TRBJ2-2|once
CASSYSAGSNTGELFF
TGTGCCAGCAGTTACTCGGCAGGGTCGAACACCGGGGAGCTGTTTTTT
>TRBV6-6|TRBD1|TRBJ1-2|-
CASSPAGTGSYGYTF
TGTGCCAGCAGTCCAGCCGGGACAGGGAGCTATGGCTACACCTTC
>TRBV28|-|TRBJ1-5|-
CASSPQGRPQHF
TGTGCCAGCAGTCCCCAGGGACGGCCCCAGCATTTT
>TRBV5-5|-|TRBJ1-2|-
CASSLEGLRVGYTF
TGTGCCAGCAGCTTGGAGGGACTCCGCGTGGGCTACACCTTC
>TRBV29-1|TRBD1|TRBJ1-5|few
CSVTLTGGNQPQHF
TGCAGCGTCACTCTAACAGGGGGCAATCAGCCCCAGCATTTT
>TRBV4-3|-|TRBJ1-3|-
CASSQGQTGGNTIYF
TGCGCCAGCAGCCAAGGACAGACGGGGGGAAACACCATATATTTT
>TRBV6-5|-|TRBJ2-1|-
CASSYSRQLSNEQFF
TGTGCCAGCAGTTACTCGAGGCAGTTGAGCAATGAGCAGTTCTTC
>TRBV7-9|TRBD1|TRBJ1-5|-
CASSSSRQGDQPQHF
TGTGCCAGCAGCTCATCCCGACAGGGGGATCAGCCCCAGCATTTT
>TRBV27|TRBD2|TRBJ2-1|-
CASRRLAGTNEQFF
TGTGCCAGCAGAAGGCTAGCGGGAACCAATGAGCAGTTCTTC
>TRBV28|-|TRBJ1-2|-
CASSLLGSPPQTYGYTF
TGTGCCAGCAGTTTATTAGGGTCTCCTCCACAAACCTATGGCTACACCTTC
>TRBV7-6|TRBD1|TRBJ2-2|-
CASSLTTGVVTGELFF
TGTGCCAGCAGCTTAACCACAGGGGTTGTCACCGGGGAGCTGTTTTTT
>TRBV7-2|TRBD2|TRBJ2-5|-
CASSLSGRALGTQYF
TGTGCCAGCAGCTTAAGCGGGAGGGCCCTCGGGACCCAGTACTTC
>TRBV5-1|-|TRBJ1-4|once
CASSSIGGLGSGEKLFF
TGCGCCAGCAGCTCGATAGGAGGTTTGGGGAGCGGTGAAAAACTGTTTTTT
>TRBV7-3|-|TRBJ2-1|-
CASSSVGSSYNEQFF
TGTGCCAGCAGCTCAGTGGGAAGCTCCTACAATGAGCAGTTCTTC
>TRBV4-3|-|TRBJ1-1|-
CASSQDRVEMTPEAFF
TGCGCCAGCAGCCAAGATCGTGTTGAGATGACCCCTGAAGCTTTCTTT
>TRBV4-3|-|TRBJ1-5|once
CASSQVPGTPQHF
TGCGCCAGCAGCCAAGTTCCCGGGACACCCCAGCATTTT
>TRBV10-3|TRBD1|TRBJ1-5|-
CAISQGQGGQPQHF
TGTGCCATCAGTCAGGGACAGGGAGGTCAGCCCCAGCATTTT
>TRBV5-1|-|TRBJ2-2|few
CASSQDNTGELFF
TGCGCCAGCAGCCAGGACAACACCGGGGAGCTGTTTTTT
>TRBV6-5|-|TRBJ1-5|-
CASRGPGPSNQPQHF
TGTGCCAGCAGAGGGCCAGGACCAAGCAATCAGCCCCAGCATTTT
>TRBV18|-|TRBJ1-1|-
CASSPPNMNTEAFF
TGTGCCAGCTCGCCTCCTAATATGAACACTGAAGCTTTCTTT
>TRBV11-3|-|TRBJ2-5|-
CASSLGRETQYF
TGTGCCAGCAGCTTAGGGCGTGAGACCCAGTACTTC
>TRBV5-6|-|TRBJ2-6|-
CASSLIGKGANVLTF
TGTGCCAGCAGCTTGATTGGTAAGGGGGCCAACGTCCTGACTTTC
>TRBV6-6|-|TRBJ2-7|-
CASRQAYEQYF
TGTGCCAGTAGACAGGCCTACGAGCAGTACTTC
>TRBV6-4|-|TRBJ2-6|-
CASSRDSSGANVLTF
TGTGCCAGCAGCCGGGACTCCTCTGGGGCCAACGTCCTGACTTTC
>TRBV5-1|-|TRBJ1-3|-
CASSLAAGWGNTIYF
TGCGCCAGCAGCTTGGCGGCAGGATGGGGAAACACCATATATTTT
>TRBV6-1|-|TRBJ2-5|-
CASSDLETQYF
TGTGCCAGCAGTGATTTGGAGACCCAGTACTTC
>TRBV6-6|-|TRBJ1-4|-
CASSPEGRKKLFF
TGTGCCAGCAGCCCCGAGGGGAGGAAAAAACTGTTTTTT
>TRBV28|-|TRBJ2-7|-
CASSPGTAPQPQYF
TGTGCCAGCAGTCCGGGGACGGCTCCCCAGCCGCAGTACTTC
>TRBV5-1|-|TRBJ1-2|-
CASSREDGGYTF
TGCGCCAGCAGCAGGGAAGACGGTGGCTACACCTTC
>TRBV27|-|TRBJ1-5|-
CASSLQGQDQPQHF
TGTGCCAGCAGTCTCCAGGGCCAGGATCAGCCCCAGCATTTT